Listed below are T cell receptor beta chains from one sample, sequenced in a study of pediatric ulcerative colitis. Some clones are missing from TCRdb's copy, which holds only in-frame ones; the method was immunoSEQ multiplex PCR. This repertoire shows about 64,000 clones, about 86% found once; its top ten account for nearly 3.5%. The material sequenced was blood. Receptors were obtained from a boy younger than 18 with severe ulcerative colitis. The CDR3 runs from the conserved cysteine through the conserved F or W. Each record gives: clone size, J gene, V gene, D gene, CDR3 protein, CDR3 DNA. D genes are given only for firm matches. The size entry is marked missing in some rows and otherwise reads once, few, many or a size class.

NA,TRBJ2-7,TRBV19,NA,CASSMAVAYEQYF,TGTGCCAGTAGTATGGCAGTTGCCTACGAGCAGTACTTC
NA,TRBJ2-7,TRBV10-3,TRBD1,CASSGTAYEQYF,TGTGCCAGCTCCGGGACAGCCTACGAGCAGTACTTC
NA,TRBJ2-2,TRBV5-1,NA,CASSLSGTTGELFF,TGCGCCAGCAGCTTGTCAGGGACCACCGGGGAGCTGTTTTTT
NA,TRBJ1-4,TRBV7-9,NA,CASSPEADEKLFF,TGTGCCAGCAGCCCAGAGGCCGATGAAAAACTGTTTTTT
NA,TRBJ2-6,TRBV4-1,TRBD1,CASSQFATGDFSGANVLTF,TGCGCCAGCAGCCAGTTCGCGACAGGGGACTTCTCTGGGGCCAACGTCCTGACTTTC
NA,TRBJ2-5,TRBV9,TRBD1,CASSVRGLQETQYF,TGTGCCAGCAGCGTCAGGGGGCTCCAAGAGACCCAGTACTTC
once,TRBJ2-1,TRBV10-3,NA,CAISETNFEQFF,TGTGCCATCAGTGAGACAAACTTTGAGCAGTTCTTC
NA,TRBJ2-1,TRBV4-2,NA,CASSLLTGDEQFF,TGTGCCAGCAGCCTCCTGACTGGGGATGAGCAGTTCTTC
NA,TRBJ2-7,TRBV10-2,NA,CASSVGDSAYEQYF,TGCGCCAGCAGTGTGGGCGACAGTGCCTACGAGCAGTACTTC
once,TRBJ2-2,TRBV6-5,TRBD2,CASSYMSSGMELFF,TGTGCCAGCAGTTATATGTCTAGCGGGATGGAGCTGTTTTTT
few,TRBJ2-2,TRBV7-9,TRBD2,CASSLQLAGRVTGELFF,TGTGCCAGCAGCTTGCAACTAGCGGGAAGGGTCACCGGGGAGCTGTTTTTT
NA,TRBJ2-7,TRBV7-2,TRBD2,CASSLLGLAGTPYEQYF,TGTGCCAGCAGCTTATTGGGACTAGCGGGCACACCCTACGAGCAGTACTTC
NA,TRBJ2-7,TRBV4-1,TRBD1,CASSPGTGGPYEQYF,TGCGCCAGCAGCCCCGGGACAGGGGGTCCCTACGAGCAGTACTTC
NA,TRBJ2-7,TRBV7-9,NA,CASSLLGPPDEQYF,TGTGCCAGCAGCTTACTAGGGCCCCCTGACGAGCAGTACTTC
NA,TRBJ1-2,TRBV5-4,TRBD1,CASSLTAPGQRILNYGYTF,TGTGCCAGCAGCTTAACGGCCCCGGGACAGCGAATCCTTAACTATGGCTACACCTTC
NA,TRBJ1-3,TRBV30,NA,CAWSNGPKVGNTIYF,TGTGCCTGGAGTAATGGGCCGAAAGTAGGAAACACCATATATTTT
few,TRBJ2-1,TRBV5-1,NA,CASSLDPGGGKEQFF,TGCGCCAGCAGCTTGGATCCAGGGGGAGGTAAAGAGCAGTTCTTC
NA,TRBJ2-5,TRBV5-6,TRBD2,CASSRLLAGEETQYF,TGTGCCAGCAGCCGACTCCTAGCGGGAGAGGAGACCCAGTACTTC
NA,TRBJ1-2,TRBV18,TRBD1,CASSSNQGEVYGYTF,TGTGCCAGCTCATCAAACCAGGGGGAAGTCTATGGCTACACCTTC
NA,TRBJ2-5,TRBV29-1,TRBD2,CSAAGLAGGETQYF,TGCAGCGCCGCCGGGCTAGCGGGAGGAGAGACCCAGTACTTC
NA,TRBJ1-2,TRBV5-6,NA,CASSRGLTNYGYTF,TGTGCCAGCAGCCGTGGATTAACGAACTATGGCTACACCTTC
NA,TRBJ2-1,TRBV2,TRBD2,CASSPLAGGSYNEQFF,TGTGCCAGCAGTCCCCTGGCGGGAGGGTCCTACAATGAGCAGTTCTTC